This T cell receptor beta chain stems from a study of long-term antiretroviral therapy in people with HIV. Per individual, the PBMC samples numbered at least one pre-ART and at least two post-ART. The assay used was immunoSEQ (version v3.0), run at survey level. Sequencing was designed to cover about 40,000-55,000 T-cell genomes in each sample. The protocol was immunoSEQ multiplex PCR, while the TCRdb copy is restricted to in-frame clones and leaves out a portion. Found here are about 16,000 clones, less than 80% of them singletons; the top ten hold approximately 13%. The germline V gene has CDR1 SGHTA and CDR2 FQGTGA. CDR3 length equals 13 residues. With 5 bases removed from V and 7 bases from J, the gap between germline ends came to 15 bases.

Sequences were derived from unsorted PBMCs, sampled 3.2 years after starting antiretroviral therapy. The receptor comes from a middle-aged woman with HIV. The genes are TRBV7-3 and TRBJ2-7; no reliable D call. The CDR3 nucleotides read TGTGCCAGCAGCCCAGCCAGAGATCGGGAGCAGTACTTC. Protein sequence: CASSPARDREQYF.